This record covers a single TCR beta chain. The CDR3 covers 14 residues. V was shortened by 0 bases and J by 7 bases, with 13 bases between the two germline ends. The germline V gene has CDR1 SGHVS and CDR2 FQNEAQ. The sample is drawn from a study of blood T cell repertoires in COVID-19. Clones were sequenced by immunoSEQ multiplex PCR, and TCRdb holds only the in-frame ones, with some missing. This table holds around 220,000 clones, about 84% found once. The TCR comes from a middle-aged woman with acute COVID-19. The sample taken for sequencing was PBMCs or T cells enriched from blood (not recorded which). The J gene is TRBJ2-7, the V gene TRBV7-8; TRBD1 is a possible D gene (6 bases). The CDR3 region is CASSLAGARREQYF. DNA for the CDR3: TGTGCCAGCAGCTTAGCGGGGGCACGGCGGGAGCAGTACTTC. Looking up the rest from reference TRBV7-8 and TRBJ2-7 gives the full variable domain: GAGVSQSPRYKVAKRGQDVALRCDPISGHVSLFWYQQALGQGPEFLTYFQNEAQLDKSGLPSDRFFAERPEGSVSTLKIQRTQQEDSAVYLCASSLAGARREQYFGPGTRLTVT.